The T cell receptor beta chain under discussion was sequenced for a study of cytomegalovirus exposure and HLA in healthy donors. The study ran its PCR with 60 Vbeta and 13 Jbeta primers. Only in-frame clones appear in the TCRdb table, and some are missing; sequencing was by immunoSEQ multiplex PCR. The sample yields fewer than 250,000 clones, approximately 77% seen once. As for this clone: Its antigen is currently unknown.

Germline V gene data show CDR1 as SGHTA and CDR2 as FQGNSA. The CDR3 spans 14 residues. V was pared by 1 base and J by 6 bases, with 12 bases between. Points from the study as a whole: In an earlier analysis, about 87% or about 30%: the productive usage of most TCR beta V segments.

The sequencing sample was made of PBMCs. The origin of this receptor is a middle-aged man in good health and CMV-seropositive. V and J are TRBV7-2 and TRBJ2-5, with D possibly being TRBD1 (6 bases). CDR3 protein: CASSLEQGRKTQYF. The CDR3, as DNA: TGTGCCAGCAGCTTAGAACAGGGTCGGAAGACCCAGTACTTC.